These 27 T cell receptor beta chains were all obtained from the same sample, sequenced in a study of a mutant IDH1 vaccine in newly diagnosed glioma. These receptors' antigens are unknown. Stated time point: week 47, end of study. Each dose of the vaccine consisted of 300 ug of mutant IDH1 20-mer peptide, with topical imiquimod. TCRdb keeps only in-frame clones here, not all; method: immunoSEQ multiplex PCR. Found here are about 94,000 clones, 85% to 90% of them singletons; the top ten hold 0.77%. The specimen comprised PBMCs, sampled from a glioma patient whose treatment included an IDH1 peptide vaccine. All receptors derive from a woman aged 50 to 60 with glioma.

V gene TRBV25-1 combines with J gene TRBJ2-3, with 8 positions matching TRBD2. Germline CDR1 reads MGHDK; CDR2 reads SYGVNS. CDR3 length: 16 amino acids. V shed 6 bases and J 6 bases; nucleotides not matched to a gene: 14. The CDR3: CASSGGLAGFRDTQYF. The CDR3 DNA follows: TGTGCCAGCAGCGGAGGGCTAGCGGGCTTTAGGGATACGCAGTATTTT. The entire variable domain, with the rest obtained from reference TRBV25-1 and TRBJ2-3, is as follows: EADIYQTPRYLVIGTGKKITLECSQTMGHDKMYWYQQDPGMELHLIHYSYGVNSTEKGDLSSESTVSRIRTEHFPLTLESARPSHTSQYLCASSGGLAGFRDTQYFGPGTRLTVL.

The V gene is TRBV19, the J gene TRBJ2-7; D not resolved. Germline values: CDR1 LNHDA, CDR2 SQIVND (reference sequence). V was trimmed by 3 bases and J by 3 bases, leaving 9 bases between them. The CDR3 sequence is 13 residues long. As DNA, the CDR3 is TGTGCCAGTAGTATGGCAGAGAACTACGAGCAGTACTTC. Its translation is CASSMAENYEQYF. The variable domain in full, with the rest retrieved from reference TRBV19 and TRBJ2-7, is DGGITQSPKYLFRKEGQNVTLSCEQNLNHDAMYWYRQDPGQGLRLIYYSQIVNDFQKGDIAEGYSVSREKKESFPLTVTSAQKNPTAFYLCASSMAENYEQYFGPGTRLTVT.

The chain employs TRBV15 and TRBJ2-1; 10 nucleotides align to TRBD1. Germline CDR1 reads LNHNV; CDR2 reads YYDKDF (reference sequence). V gave up 4 bases and J gave up 7 bases; unmatched junction bases: 10. The CDR3 is 16 residues long. The CDR3 bases are TGTGCCACCAGCAACCCAGGGAGGGACAGGGGTAATGAGCAGTTCTTC. It yields the protein CATSNPGRDRGNEQFF.

This clone came up once. J is TRBJ1-2 and V is TRBV7-8; D is uncertain. Trimming took 5 bases from V and 0 from J, leaving 13 bases between them. The CDR3 length is 15 residues. CDR1 and CDR2 (germline): SGHVS, FQNEAQ. CDR3 sequence reads: CASSMEGVSNYGYTF. The CDR3 DNA sequence: TGTGCCAGCAGCATGGAGGGCGTTTCTAACTATGGCTACACCTTC.

The rearrangement links TRBV6-5 to TRBJ1-5; D not certain. The CDR3 has 8 amino acids. Trimming pared 11 bases from V and 11 bases from J, leaving 7 bases between. Germline-derived CDR1 and CDR2 are MNHEY and SVGAGI. CDR3 DNA: TGTGCCTACCCAGCCCAGCATTTT. This codes for CAYPAQHF.

This clone was seen more than once but under ten times. This chain links TRBV5-6 with TRBJ2-2; 12 bases map to TRBD2. This CDR3 is 16 amino acids long. Germline CDR1 is SGHDT and CDR2 is YYEEEE. The V segment lost 4 bases and the J segment 5 bases; nucleotides outside the gene matches: 6. The CDR3 DNA reads as TGTGCCAGCAGCCCCGGACTAGCGGGACGGACCGGGGAGCTGTTTTTT. Translation: CASSPGLAGRTGELFF.

The genes are TRBV7-9 and TRBJ2-2, with 9 bases identical to TRBD1. The CDR3 consists of 15 residues. Germline-derived CDR1 and CDR2 are SEHNR and FQNEAQ (reference sequence). The trim removed 6 bases at V and 5 bases at J, leaving 7 bases unmatched. The CDR3 region has the DNA TGTGCCAGCAGTCATACCGACAGGGGGACCGGGGAGCTGTTTTTT. Amino acid sequence: CASSHTDRGTGELFF.

This rearrangement joins TRBV5-1 to TRBJ2-5, with unresolved D. The germline gives CDR1 SGHRS, CDR2 YFSETQ. Trimming removed 4 bases at V and 3 bases at J, with 10 bases between. The CDR3 spans 13 residues. DNA of the CDR3: TGCGCCAGCAGCGCGCCCAGAGAAGAGACCCAGTACTTC. The encoded protein is CASSAPREETQYF.

This chain connects TRBV5-5 to TRBJ1-3; a possible D gene is TRBD1 (6 bases). V lost 4 bases to trimming and J lost 4 bases, with 24 bases between them. The germline gives CDR1 SGHKS, CDR2 YYEKEE (reference sequence). The CDR3 has 18 residues. For the CDR3, the DNA is TGTGCCAGCAGCCAAACCCCCGGGCGGGGGGCAGCAGGAAACACCATATATTTT. Translating it yields CASSQTPGRGAAGNTIYF.

The gene calls are TRBV18 and TRBJ1-6; 7 bases are a match to TRBD1. CDR1 and CDR2 from the germline V gene are KGHSH and LQKENI. Trimming cost V 0 bases and J 7 bases; bases outside gene matches: 9. This CDR3 has 17 amino acids. CDR3 sequence: CASSPPVEQGRNSPLHF. In DNA, the CDR3 is TGTGCCAGCTCACCACCGGTGGAACAGGGGAGGAATTCACCCCTCCACTTT. Based on the CDR3 plus reference TRBV18 and TRBJ1-6, the full variable domain is NAGVMQNPRHLVRRRGQEARLRCSPMKGHSHVYWYRQLPEEGLKFMVYLQKENIIDESGMPKERFSAEFPKEGPSILRIQQVVRGDSAAYFCASSPPVEQGRNSPLHFGNGTRLTVT.

The rearrangement joins TRBV11-2 to TRBJ2-2, with 7 bases matching TRBD2. The J segment lost 4 bases and the V segment lost 2 bases, leaving 1 base of the junction unmatched. Germline loops: CDR1 SGHAT, CDR2 FQNNGV. The CDR3 loop spans 14 amino acids. CDR3 loop: CASSLRTSTGELFF. CDR3 nucleotide sequence: TGTGCCAGCAGCTTACGGACTAGCACCGGGGAGCTGTTTTTT.

This clone was detected once. The CDR3 sequence: CASSPPGSSRTDTQYF. The CDR3 nucleotides read TGTGCCAGCTCACCACCGGGATCTAGCCGAACAGATACGCAGTATTTT. This chain uses TRBV18 with TRBJ2-3; weak D call: TRBD2 (5 bases). The CDR3 is 16 residues long. Looked up from germline, CDR1 is KGHSH and CDR2 is LQKENI. V shed 0 bases and J shed 3 bases, with 13 bases lying between them. Full variable domain (rest looked up from reference TRBV18 and TRBJ2-3): NAGVMQNPRHLVRRRGQEARLRCSPMKGHSHVYWYRQLPEEGLKFMVYLQKENIIDESGMPKERFSAEFPKEGPSILRIQQVVRGDSAAYFCASSPPGSSRTDTQYFGPGTRLTVL.

This clone is a singleton in its sample. V gene TRBV5-1 combines with J gene TRBJ2-3, with 10 positions matching TRBD2. J gave up 5 bases and V 1 base, and 4 bases lay outside the gene matches. There are 15 residues in the CDR3. CDR1 and CDR2 (germline): SGHRS, YFSETQ. Here the CDR3 reads CASSLPSGSGDTQYF. The CDR3, as DNA: TGCGCCAGCAGCTTGCCTAGCGGGAGTGGAGATACGCAGTATTTT.

The J gene is TRBJ1-4, the V gene TRBV30, with D maybe TRBD1 (5 bases). The CDR3 runs to 13 residues. CDR1 is GTSNPN and CDR2 is SVGIG in the germline V gene (reference sequence). V lost 2 bases and J 6 bases, leaving 10 bases between the germline ends. CDR3 DNA sequence: TGTGCCTGGAGTCAGGAGGGGTATGAAAAACTGTTTTTT. Amino acid sequence: CAWSQEGYEKLFF.

The table lists this clone with a few counts. The chain is built from TRBV9 and TRBJ2-7; 7 bases map to TRBD1. The germline CDR1 and CDR2 sequences are SGDLS and YYNGEE. The CDR3 has 14 residues. Trimming at V came to 7 bases and at J to 3 bases, leaving 10 bases not matched to a gene. CDR3 nucleotide sequence: TGTGCCAGCCCTGGGACAGCTGATAACTACGAGCAGTACTTC. This sequence encodes CASPGTADNYEQYF.

The J gene is TRBJ2-3, the V gene TRBV27; tentatively, D is TRBD1 (5 bases). Germline V CDR1 and CDR2: MNHEY, SMNVEV (reference sequence). Trimming shortened V by 8 bases and J by 4 bases, and 16 bases separated the two germline ends. The CDR3 is 14 residues long. The CDR3: CASGISRVADTQYF. For the CDR3, the DNA is TGTGCCAGCGGAATCTCCAGGGTGGCAGATACGCAGTATTTT.

CDR3 sequence (DNA): TGCGCCAGCAGAGTCAATGCCGGCGGCGAGCAGTACTTC. This encodes CASRVNAGGEQYF. This rearrangement joins TRBV5-1 to TRBJ2-7, with D uncertain. Trimming removed 5 bases at V and 6 bases at J, with 15 bases between. Germline V gene sequence: CDR1 SGHRS, CDR2 YFSETQ. The CDR3 has 13 residues.

This clone was seen a single time. The chain uses TRBV28 and TRBJ1-4; perhaps TRBD1 as D (6 bases). Germline V CDR1 and CDR2: MDHEN, SYDVKM. This CDR3 contains 13 residues. V was cut by 8 bases and J by 10 bases, with 17 bases left in between. The CDR3 coding sequence is TGTGCCAGCGGACTCACAGGGACCAGAAAACTGTTTTTT. It translates to CASGLTGTRKLFF. Looking up the rest from reference TRBV28 and TRBJ1-4 gives the full variable domain: DVKVTQSSRYLVKRTGEKVFLECVQDMDHENMFWYRQDPGLGLRLIYFSYDVKMKEKGDIPEGYSVSREKKERFSLILESASTNQTSMYLCASGLTGTRKLFFGSGTQLSVL.

The chain uses TRBV6-5 and TRBJ2-5; possibly TRBD1 for D (6 bases). V lost 4 bases to trimming and J lost 5 bases, with 20 bases between them. In germline, CDR1 is MNHEY, CDR2 SVGAGI. The CDR3 sequence is 16 residues long. CDR3 DNA sequence: TGTGCCAGCAGTTCCCGACAGGTCCATTTAGTGGAGACCCAGTACTTC. It is translated as CASSSRQVHLVETQYF.

The gene calls are TRBV19 and TRBJ2-3, with D uncertain. Per germline, CDR1 LNHDA and CDR2 SQIVND (reference sequence). Trimming removed 0 bases from V and 5 bases from J, with 6 bases in between. The CDR3 loop spans 13 amino acids. CDR3: CASSIDLEDTQYF. The CDR3, as DNA: TGTGCCAGTAGTATAGACCTAGAAGATACGCAGTATTTT.

The chain has TRBV6-5 and TRBJ2-2; D gene uncertain. The ends were cut back, 4 bases at V and 6 bases at J, with 12 bases in the middle. The germline gives CDR1 MNHEY, CDR2 SVGAGI. The CDR3 spans 14 residues. Written as DNA, the CDR3 is TGTGCCAGCAGTTCCACCTTTAACGCCGGGGAGCTGTTTTTT. It specifies CASSSTFNAGELFF.

J is TRBJ2-1 and V is TRBV7-8; 12 bases align to TRBD2. Losses at the gene ends were 5 bases for V and 3 bases for J; bases not matched to a gene: 5. CDR3 length: 16 amino acids. Germline assignment: CDR1 SGHVS and CDR2 FQNEAQ. The CDR3 sequence is CASSRTSGTVYNEQFF. CDR3 nucleotide sequence: TGTGCCAGCAGCCGGACTAGCGGGACGGTCTACAATGAGCAGTTCTTC.

The V call is TRBV30, the J call TRBJ1-2; no reliable D call. V lost 0 bases and J 8 bases, leaving 7 bases between the germline ends. The CDR3 has 11 residues. The V gene's germline CDR1 is GTSNPN and CDR2 SVGIG (reference sequence). The CDR3 reads CAWSVRPGYTF. DNA for the CDR3: TGTGCCTGGAGTGTACGGCCGGGCTACACCTTC.

The genes are TRBV5-1 and TRBJ2-1; tentatively, D is TRBD1 or TRBD2 (5 bases each). This CDR3 comprises 15 residues. Germline CDR1 is SGHRS and CDR2 is YFSETQ. Trimming removed 2 bases at V and 2 bases at J, with 11 bases between. The CDR3 spells CASSFPGPPYNEQFF. Written as DNA, the CDR3 is TGCGCCAGCAGCTTCCCGGGACCCCCCTACAATGAGCAGTTCTTC.

V is TRBV10-3 and J is TRBJ1-3, with D possibly matching TRBD1 (6 bases). This CDR3 contains 16 residues. Germline loops: CDR1 ENHRY, CDR2 SYGVKD. The V and J ends lost 0 bases and 4 bases respectively, with 13 bases between them. CDR3 nucleotides: TGTGCCATCAGTGAGTCGGCAGGGGCGGGCGGAAACACCATATATTTT. This encodes CAISESAGAGGNTIYF.

This chain connects TRBV7-9 to TRBJ2-7; D is undetermined. This CDR3 comprises 15 residues. Trimming cost V 6 bases and J 6 bases, with 21 bases left between them. Per the germline V gene, CDR1 is SEHNR and CDR2 is FQNEAQ (reference sequence). For the CDR3, the DNA is TGTGCCAGCAGTCTTAATCAATATGGGTTTGCCGAGCAGTACTTC. Its translation is CASSLNQYGFAEQYF.

The rearrangement links TRBV5-1 to TRBJ2-5, with TRBD2 identical over 10 bases. The length of the CDR3 is 16 residues. Losses at the gene ends were 2 bases for V and 5 bases for J; bases not matched to a gene: 9. CDR1 and CDR2 from the germline V gene are SGHRS and YFSETQ. CDR3 coding DNA: TGCGCCAGCAGCTTCCTCGCTAGCGGGAGTCGGGAGACCCAGTACTTC. It translates to CASSFLASGSRETQYF.